Listed below are T cell receptor beta chains from one sample, sequenced in a study of cytomegalovirus exposure and HLA in healthy donors. This table comes from immunoSEQ multiplex PCR, and its TCRdb copy is limited to in-frame clones, with some not included. The sample contains about 59,000 clones, about 80% of which appear only once. Sequenced: PBMCs. Every receptor here comes from a human donor in good health. CDR3s include the opening cysteine and the closing phenylalanine or tryptophan. A D gene is named only where the DNA matches it firmly. Clone size is given for some rows only: seen once, a few or many times, or a class if the clone is expanded.

D	V	size	J	DNA	CDR3
TRBD1	TRBV12-5	few	TRBJ2-1	TGTGCTAGTGGCAGCAATCTTTGGACAGGGTTTCTAAAAGGAGATAATGAGCAGTTCTTC	CASGSNLWTGFLKGDNEQFF
TRBD2	TRBV5-8	-	TRBJ2-1	TGTGCCAGCAGCCCGGGGGGACCTGGGTCCTACAATGAGCAGTTCTTC	CASSPGGPGSYNEQFF
-	TRBV19	-	TRBJ1-5	TGTGCCAGTAGTAACTTAAAAGGGGGATTCAATCGGAGAAATCAGCCCCAGCATTTT	CASSNLKGGFNRRNQPQHF
TRBD1	TRBV9	-	TRBJ1-6	TGTGCCAGCAGCGTCAAAGACAGGGTACTTTCACCCCTCCACTTT	CASSVKDRVLSPLHF
TRBD2	TRBV19	-	TRBJ2-7	TGTGCCAGTAGTACCCAACCGGGGGGCTCCTACGAGCAGTACTTC	CASSTQPGGSYEQYF
-	TRBV5-4	-	TRBJ2-2	TGTGCCAGCAGCAGGGGGGGGAACAGGGATTACACCGGGGAGCTGTTTTTT	CASSRGGNRDYTGELFF
TRBD2	TRBV7-2	-	TRBJ2-1	TGTGCCAGCAGCCTAGGGACTAGCGGCAATGAGCAGTTCTTC	CASSLGTSGNEQFF
-	TRBV6-5	-	TRBJ2-3	TGTGCCAGCAGTTACTTAGGAGCCACAGATACGCAGTATTTT	CASSYLGATDTQYF
-	TRBV19	-	TRBJ1-6	TGTGCCAGTATGTTGGGGGGGCTGAATTCACCCCTCCACTTT	CASMLGGLNSPLHF
TRBD2	TRBV2	-	TRBJ2-1	TGTGCCAGCTCGTGGACTAGCGGGGACAATGAGCAGTTCTTC	CASSWTSGDNEQFF
-	TRBV1	-	TRBJ1-2	TGCACCAGCACCCTTCCTTCATATCCGGACAGGGGAGGCTACACCTTC	CTSTLPSYPDRGGYTF
TRBD1	TRBV9	few	TRBJ1-3	TGTGCCAGCAGCGTGACAGCAGGGGGGTCCAGTGGAAACACCATATATTTT	CASSVTAGGSSGNTIYF
TRBD2	TRBV27	-	TRBJ2-1	TGTGCCAGCAGTTCGATAATTAGCGGGAGCGGGTTCTTC	CASSSIISGSGFF
TRBD1	TRBV11-2	once	TRBJ2-2	TGTGCCAGCAGCAAGGACAGGGGGCAAAACGGGGAGCTGTTTTTT	CASSKDRGQNGELFF
-	TRBV28	-	TRBJ2-1	TGTGCCAGCAGTCCCCCTATCGGGAAGTCAGATGAGCAGTTCTTC	CASSPPIGKSDEQFF
TRBD1	TRBV6-6	-	TRBJ1-2	TGTGCCAGCATCAAAGACAGGGCGGTGGGCGGCTACACCTTC	CASIKDRAVGGYTF
TRBD1	TRBV5-4	once	TRBJ1-6	TGTGCCAGCAGCTTGGGGGATGGGACAGGGGTATTCCGTTCACCCCTCCACTTT	CASSLGDGTGVFRSPLHF
TRBD2	TRBV28	-	TRBJ2-7	TGTGCCAGCAGTCTAAACGACTTCCTAGCGGGTTCCTACGAGCAGTACTTC	CASSLNDFLAGSYEQYF
TRBD2	TRBV5-5	-	TRBJ2-3	TGTGCCAGCAGCTTCCCCAGCGGGAGTCGCACAGATACGCAGTATTTT	CASSFPSGSRTDTQYF
-	TRBV19	-	TRBJ2-7	TGTGCCAGTAGTATGGACTGGGCTCGCGAGCAGTACTTC	CASSMDWAREQYF
-	TRBV7-3	-	TRBJ2-7	TGTGCCAGCAGCTTAACGATAGGGGGCGAGCAGTACTTC	CASSLTIGGEQYF
TRBD1	TRBV15	-	TRBJ1-6	TGTGCCACCAGCAGAGATCCGGGACAGGGTTTTTTCGGTAATTCACCCCTCCACTTT	CATSRDPGQGFFGNSPLHF
-	TRBV7-9	-	TRBJ1-6	TGTTCCAGCAGCCCTCGGTTGGGGGGTGTAAGTTCACCCCTCCACTTT	CSSSPRLGGVSSPLHF
-	TRBV25-1	-	TRBJ1-1	TGTGCCAGCAGTGAACCGGGGGAGAACACTGAAGCTTTCTTT	CASSEPGENTEAFF
-	TRBV30	-	TRBJ1-6	TGTGCCTGCCGGGGGGCCTATGATTCACCCCTCCACTTT	CACRGAYDSPLHF